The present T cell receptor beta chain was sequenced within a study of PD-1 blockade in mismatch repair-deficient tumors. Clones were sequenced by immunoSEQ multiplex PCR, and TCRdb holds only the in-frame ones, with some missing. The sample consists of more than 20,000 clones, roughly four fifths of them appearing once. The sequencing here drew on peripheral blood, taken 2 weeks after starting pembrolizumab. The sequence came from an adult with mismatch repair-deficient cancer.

The CDR3 coding sequence is TGTGCCAGCAGCTTAGTTGGCGGGTTGAACACCGGGGAGCTGTTTTTT. Translating gives CASSLVGGLNTGELFF. The chain is built from TRBV7-6 and TRBJ2-2; D possibly corresponds to TRBD2 (5 bases). The V and J ends lost 1 base and 1 base respectively, with 10 bases between them. There are 16 residues in the CDR3. Germline loops: CDR1 SGHVS, CDR2 FNYEAQ.